These T cell receptor beta chains were read from a single sample in a study of post-analysis software for immune sequencing data. TCRdb re-called the PCR reads through MiXCR, storing one row per CDR3 protein. Here the sample spans 650,000 to 900,000 distinct CDR3 sequences, roughly 46% being singletons. Input material: blood. All receptors come from a girl aged 5 to 17 with multiple sclerosis. The CDR3 runs from the conserved cysteine through the conserved F or W. A D gene is named only where the DNA matches it firmly. A clone size is listed for some rows: how often the clone was seen (once, few, many), or a class if it is expanded.

V gene,clone size,J gene,D gene,CDR3 protein,CDR3 DNA
TRBV5-7,NA,TRBJ2-3,NA,CASRFRAQGYTDTQYF,TGTGCCAGCAGGTTCCGGGCCCAGGGCTACACAGATACGCAGTATTTT
TRBV12-3/TRBV12-4,NA,TRBJ2-1,TRBD2,CASSFWASGTGVYNEQFF,TGTGCCAGCAGTTTCTGGGCTAGCGGGACGGGGGTCTACAATGAGCAGTTCTTC
TRBV12-3/TRBV12-4,NA,TRBJ1-1,NA,CASSLSPGYTEAFF,TGTGCCAGCAGTTTGTCCCCAGGGTATACTGAAGCTTTCTTT
TRBV7-9,NA,TRBJ1-2,NA,CATEKTGGYGYTF,TGTGCCACCGAGAAGACAGGCGGTTATGGCTACACCTTC
TRBV9,NA,TRBJ2-1,NA,CASSVSAGEQFF,TGTGCCAGCAGCGTATCGGCAGGTGAGCAGTTCTTC
TRBV27,NA,TRBJ2-6,NA,CASCPLLGLRSGANVLTF,TGTGCCAGCTGTCCGCTACTTGGGCTCCGCTCTGGGGCCAACGTCCTGACTTTC
TRBV2,NA,TRBJ1-1,NA,CASSEAGQTYTEAFF,TGTGCCAGCAGTGAAGCTGGGCAGACCTACACTGAAGCTTTCTTT
TRBV11-2,NA,TRBJ2-3,NA,CASSLVVAEFGDTQYF,TGTGCCAGCAGCTTAGTGGTAGCGGAGTTTGGGGATACGCAGTATTTT
TRBV29-1,NA,TRBJ2-1,TRBD1,CSVPGQGSYNEQFF,TGCAGCGTCCCGGGACAGGGCTCCTACAATGAGCAGTTCTTC
TRBV5-1,NA,TRBJ2-1,NA,CASSRGPRELYNEQFF,TGCGCCAGCAGCCGGGGACCGAGGGAACTTTACAATGAGCAGTTCTTC
TRBV29-1,NA,TRBJ2-1,TRBD2,CSVEVLAAYNEQFF,TGCAGCGTTGAAGTCCTAGCGGCCTACAATGAGCAGTTCTTC
TRBV12-3/TRBV12-4,NA,TRBJ2-7,TRBD2,CASSFGLAATYEQYF,TGTGCCAGCAGTTTCGGACTAGCGGCAACCTACGAGCAGTACTTC
TRBV6-6,NA,TRBJ2-7,NA,CASSWQGGTSYEQYF,TGTGCCAGCAGTTGGCAAGGGGGGACTTCCTACGAGCAGTACTTC
TRBV7-8,once,TRBJ2-1,TRBD2,CASNKVLAGEQFF,TGCGCCAGCAACAAGGTCCTAGCGGGTGAGCAGTTCTTC
TRBV5-4,NA,TRBJ2-3,NA,CASSLSGVDTQYF,TGTGCCAGCAGCTTGTCAGGTGTGGATACGCAGTATTTT
TRBV28,NA,TRBJ2-3,TRBD2,CASSLRGGLAAYTQYF,TGTGCCAGCAGTTTAAGAGGGGGACTAGCGGCCTATACGCAGTATTTT
TRBV20-1,many,TRBJ2-7,NA,CSASSRDPHEQYF,TGCAGTGCTAGTTCCCGGGACCCCCACGAGCAGTACTTC
TRBV29-1,NA,TRBJ1-2,NA,CSVVQGRANYGYTF,TGCAGCGTTGTACAAGGACGGGCAAACTATGGCTACACCTTC
TRBV9,NA,TRBJ2-1,NA,CASSEYEGVALSSYNEQFF,TGTGCCAGCAGCGAGTACGAGGGGGTGGCCCTCAGCTCCTACAATGAGCAGTTCTTC
TRBV5-1,few,TRBJ1-1,TRBD1,CASSRRGQGAQAAEAFF,TGCGCCAGCAGCCGGCGGGGACAGGGGGCGCAGGCGGCTGAAGCTTTCTTT
TRBV12-3/TRBV12-4,NA,TRBJ2-3,NA,CASSLWQADTQYF,TGTGCCAGCAGTTTGTGGCAGGCAGATACGCAGTATTTT
TRBV20-1,once,TRBJ2-4,NA,CSARDVGGVAKNIQYF,TGCAGTGCTAGAGATGTGGGCGGTGTAGCCAAAAACATTCAGTACTTC
TRBV29-1,NA,TRBJ2-3,TRBD2,CSVGSLAVLTDTQYF,TGCAGCGTTGGAAGTCTAGCGGTCCTCACAGATACGCAGTATTTT
TRBV12-3/TRBV12-4,NA,TRBJ2-7,NA,CASSGRLSFSEQYF,TGTGCCAGCAGTGGTAGGCTATCTTTCTCCGAGCAGTACTTC
TRBV28,few,TRBJ1-2,NA,CASSSGYRGYTF,TGTGCCAGCAGCTCGGGATATAGGGGCTACACCTTC
TRBV14,few,TRBJ2-7,NA,CASSHQRGEQYF,TGTGCCAGCAGCCATCAGAGGGGCGAGCAGTACTTC
TRBV12-3/TRBV12-4,NA,TRBJ2-7,NA,CASSLEATSYEQYF,TGTGCCAGCAGTTTAGAGGCAACCTCCTACGAGCAGTACTTC
TRBV6-4,few,TRBJ1-5,TRBD1,CANRSVLGGEGNQPQHF,TGTGCCAACCGTAGTGTGTTAGGGGGCGAGGGCAATCAGCCCCAGCATTTT
TRBV7-9,once,TRBJ2-7,TRBD1,CASSSDGTGMYEQYF,TGTGCCAGCAGCTCAGATGGGACAGGGATGTACGAGCAGTACTTC
TRBV29-1,few,TRBJ2-3,TRBD1,CSGSIGQGTDTQYF,TGCAGCGGGTCCATCGGACAGGGCACAGATACGCAGTATTTT
TRBV4-2,few,TRBJ2-3,NA,CASSQDPRRPSDTQYF,TGTGCCAGCAGCCAAGACCCACGAAGGCCTTCCGATACGCAGTATTTT
TRBV29-1,NA,TRBJ2-2,NA,CSGETGNTGELFF,TGCAGCGGGGAGACAGGAAACACCGGGGAGCTGTTTTTT
TRBV7-2,NA,TRBJ2-1,NA,CASSWSEGPSNNEQFF,TGTGCCAGCAGCTGGAGCGAGGGCCCCTCAAACAATGAGCAGTTCTTC
TRBV12-3/TRBV12-4,few,TRBJ1-1,NA,CASSLDREAFF,TGTGCCAGCAGTTTAGATCGGGAAGCTTTCTTT
TRBV6-1,NA,TRBJ2-1,TRBD2,CASTWTSGRPEQFF,TGTGCCAGCACGTGGACTAGCGGGAGACCTGAGCAGTTCTTC
TRBV9,NA,TRBJ2-7,NA,CASSPGGNYEQYF,TGTGCCAGCAGCCCAGGAGGCAACTACGAGCAGTACTTC
TRBV7-8,NA,TRBJ1-1,TRBD1,CASSLLGGADTEAFF,TGTGCCAGCAGCTTACTAGGGGGCGCGGACACTGAAGCTTTCTTT
TRBV6-1,NA,TRBJ2-7,TRBD2,CASIGGGPYEQYF,TGTGCCAGTATAGGCGGGGGACCCTACGAGCAGTACTTC
TRBV5-1,NA,TRBJ1-1,NA,CASSLDRTNTEAFF,TGCGCCAGCAGCTTGGACAGGACGAACACTGAAGCTTTCTTT
TRBV7-9,NA,TRBJ2-1,TRBD2,CASSTGTSGGDEQFF,TGTGCCAGCAGCACCGGGACTAGCGGGGGAGATGAGCAGTTCTTC
TRBV30,few,TRBJ2-7,TRBD1,CAWSRQGNEQYF,TGTGCCTGGAGTCGACAGGGGAACGAGCAGTACTTC
TRBV7-3,few,TRBJ2-3,NA,CASSSGGAADTQYF,TGTGCCAGCAGCTCGGGGGGCGCCGCCGATACGCAGTATTTT
TRBV10-3,NA,TRBJ2-7,TRBD2,CAISELSPAGGYEQYF,TGTGCCATCAGTGAACTCTCCCCCGCGGGAGGGTACGAGCAGTACTTC